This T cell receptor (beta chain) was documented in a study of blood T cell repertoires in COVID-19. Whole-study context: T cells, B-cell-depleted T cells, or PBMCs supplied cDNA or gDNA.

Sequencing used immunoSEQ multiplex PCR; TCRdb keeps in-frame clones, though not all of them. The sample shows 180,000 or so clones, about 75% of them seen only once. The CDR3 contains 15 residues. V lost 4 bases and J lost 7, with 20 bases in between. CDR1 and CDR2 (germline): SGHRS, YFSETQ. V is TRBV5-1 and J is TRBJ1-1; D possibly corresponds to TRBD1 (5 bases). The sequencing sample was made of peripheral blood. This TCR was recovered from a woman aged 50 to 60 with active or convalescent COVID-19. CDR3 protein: CASSPAPGGLLEAFF. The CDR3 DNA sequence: TGCGCCAGCAGCCCCGCCCCGGGGGGTCTTCTTGAAGCTTTCTTT.